Reported below is one T cell receptor beta chain. The target antigen is unknown. This CDR3 contains 11 residues. The V end was cut by 3 bases, the J end by 5 bases, with 5 bases between. Germline lookup yields CDR1 SGHDT and CDR2 YYEEEE. Clones were read by immunoSEQ multiplex PCR, and TCRdb kept only the in-frame ones, dropping some. The data contain approximately 140,000 clones, roughly 90% of them singletons. Time point given: baseline pretreatment blood. Described treatment: 15 Gy SBRT to primary tumor, nephrectomy 4 weeks later. After SBRT, blood was collected at 2 and 4 weeks, plus baseline. The patient's renal cell carcinoma had clear cell pathology. This sample was taken from a study of radiation and T cells in renal cell carcinoma. In the study overall: Nephrectomy followed 15 Gy stereotactic body radiation by 4 weeks.

Points from the study as a whole: In blood, top tumor clones expanded by 2 weeks, shrinking by 4.

This sequence was found in a woman aged 70-85 years with renal cell carcinoma. V is TRBV5-6 and J is TRBJ1-2, with unresolved D. The material sequenced was blood, taken from a patient whose treatment included radiotherapy and nephrectomy. Here the CDR3 DNA reads TGTGCCAGCAGCTCGACATATGGCTACACCTTC. Its protein is CASSSTYGYTF.